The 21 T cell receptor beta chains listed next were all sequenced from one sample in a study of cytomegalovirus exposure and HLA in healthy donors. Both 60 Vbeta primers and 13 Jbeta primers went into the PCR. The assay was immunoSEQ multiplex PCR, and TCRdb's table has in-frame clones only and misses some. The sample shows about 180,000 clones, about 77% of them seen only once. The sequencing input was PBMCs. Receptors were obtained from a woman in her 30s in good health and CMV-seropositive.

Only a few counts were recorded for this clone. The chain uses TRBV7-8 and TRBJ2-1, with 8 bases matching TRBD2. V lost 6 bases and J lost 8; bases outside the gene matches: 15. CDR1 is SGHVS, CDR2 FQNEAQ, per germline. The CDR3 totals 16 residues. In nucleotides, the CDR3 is TGTGCCAGCAGTCCAGTTATCCGGGGGGGCATCTATGAGCAGTTCTTC. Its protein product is CASSPVIRGGIYEQFF.

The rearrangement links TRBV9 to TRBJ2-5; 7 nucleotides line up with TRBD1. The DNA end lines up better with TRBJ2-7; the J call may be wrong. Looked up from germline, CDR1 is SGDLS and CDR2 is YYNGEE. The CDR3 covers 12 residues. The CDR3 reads CASGAGGHEQYF. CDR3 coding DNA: TGTGCCAGCGGAGCAGGGGGACACGAGCAGTACTTC.

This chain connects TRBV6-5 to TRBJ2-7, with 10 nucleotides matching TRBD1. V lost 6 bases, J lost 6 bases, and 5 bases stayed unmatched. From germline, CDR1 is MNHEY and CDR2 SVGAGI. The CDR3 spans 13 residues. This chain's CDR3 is CASRSRQGAEQYF. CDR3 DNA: TGTGCCAGCAGATCTAGACAGGGGGCCGAGCAGTACTTC.

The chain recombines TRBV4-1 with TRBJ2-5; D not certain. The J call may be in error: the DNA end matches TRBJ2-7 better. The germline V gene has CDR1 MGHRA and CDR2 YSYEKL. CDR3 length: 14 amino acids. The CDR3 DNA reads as TGCGCCAGCAGCCAACTGAGGTTGAGCAACGAGCAGTACTTC. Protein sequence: CASSQLRLSNEQYF.

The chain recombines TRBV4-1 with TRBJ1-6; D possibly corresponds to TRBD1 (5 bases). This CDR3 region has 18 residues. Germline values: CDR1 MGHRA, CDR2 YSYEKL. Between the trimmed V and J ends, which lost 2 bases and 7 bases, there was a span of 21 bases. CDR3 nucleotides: TGCGCCAGCAGCCAAACCGTACCGCTGGGGCAGCGAAATTCACCCCTCCACTTT. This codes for CASSQTVPLGQRNSPLHF.

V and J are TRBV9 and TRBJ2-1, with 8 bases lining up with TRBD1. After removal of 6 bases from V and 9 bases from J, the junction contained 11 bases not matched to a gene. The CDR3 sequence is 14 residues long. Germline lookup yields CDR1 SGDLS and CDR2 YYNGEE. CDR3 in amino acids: CASNRQGASGEQFF. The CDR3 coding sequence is TGTGCCAGCAACCGGCAGGGGGCATCGGGTGAGCAGTTCTTC.

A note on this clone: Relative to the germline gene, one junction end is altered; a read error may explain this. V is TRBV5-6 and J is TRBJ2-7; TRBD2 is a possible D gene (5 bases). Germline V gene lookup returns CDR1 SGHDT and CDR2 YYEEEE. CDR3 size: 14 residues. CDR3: CVSSSGRRSFGQYF. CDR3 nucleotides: TGTGTCAGCAGCTCCGGACGGAGGTCCTTCGGGCAGTACTTC.

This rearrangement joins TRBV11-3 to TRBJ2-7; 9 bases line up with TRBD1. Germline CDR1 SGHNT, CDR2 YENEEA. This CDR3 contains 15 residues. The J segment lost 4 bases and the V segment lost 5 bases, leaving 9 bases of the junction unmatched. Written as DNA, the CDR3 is TGTGCCAGCAGCCCTACAGGGGGCGCGTTATACGAGCAGTACTTC. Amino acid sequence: CASSPTGGALYEQYF.

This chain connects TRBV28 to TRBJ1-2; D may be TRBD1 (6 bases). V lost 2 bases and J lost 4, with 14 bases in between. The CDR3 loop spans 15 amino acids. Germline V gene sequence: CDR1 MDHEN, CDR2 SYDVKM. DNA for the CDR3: TGTGCCAGCAGTTTACCAGGGGCGACTCGCTATGGCTACACCTTC. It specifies CASSLPGATRYGYTF.

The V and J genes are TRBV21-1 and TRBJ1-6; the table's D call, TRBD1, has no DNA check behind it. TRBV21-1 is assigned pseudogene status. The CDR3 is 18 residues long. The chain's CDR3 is CASSKSGQACSYNSPLHF. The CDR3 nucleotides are TGTGCCAGCAGCAAGTCGGGACAGGCGTGCTCCTATAATTCACCCCTCCACTTT.

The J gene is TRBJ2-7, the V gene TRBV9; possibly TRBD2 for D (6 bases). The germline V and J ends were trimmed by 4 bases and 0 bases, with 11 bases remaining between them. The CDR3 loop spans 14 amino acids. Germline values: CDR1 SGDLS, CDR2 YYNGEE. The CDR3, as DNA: TGTGCCAGCAGCCCAGGAGCGGGCTCCTACGAGCAGTACTTC. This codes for CASSPGAGSYEQYF.

The CDR3, as DNA: TGTGCCAGCTCACCGGCAGGCAACTACGAGCAGTACTTC. Translating gives CASSPAGNYEQYF. This rearrangement joins TRBV18 to TRBJ2-7, with unresolved D. Germline CDR1 reads KGHSH; CDR2 reads LQKENI. The CDR3 is 13 amino acids. V was trimmed by 3 bases and J by 3 bases, leaving 9 bases between them.

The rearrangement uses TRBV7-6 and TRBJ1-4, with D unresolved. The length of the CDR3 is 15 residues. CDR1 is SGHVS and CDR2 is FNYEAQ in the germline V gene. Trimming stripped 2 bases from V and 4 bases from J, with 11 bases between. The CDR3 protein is CASSLSSGFNEKLFF. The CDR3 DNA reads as TGTGCCAGCAGCTTAAGTTCGGGATTTAATGAAAAACTGTTTTTT.

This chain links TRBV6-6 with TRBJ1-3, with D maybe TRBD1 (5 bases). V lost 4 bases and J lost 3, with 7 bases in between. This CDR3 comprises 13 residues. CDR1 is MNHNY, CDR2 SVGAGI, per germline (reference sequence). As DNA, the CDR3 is TGTGCCAGCAGTTCGGGACTTGGAAACACCATATATTTT. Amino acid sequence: CASSSGLGNTIYF.

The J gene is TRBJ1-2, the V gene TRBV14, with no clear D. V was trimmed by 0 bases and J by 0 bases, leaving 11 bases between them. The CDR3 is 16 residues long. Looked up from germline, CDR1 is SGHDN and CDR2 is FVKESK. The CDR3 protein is CASSQDPADPNYGYTF. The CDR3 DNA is TGTGCCAGCAGCCAAGATCCGGCGGATCCTAACTATGGCTACACCTTC.

The DNA for the CDR3 is TGCGCCAGCAGCCAAGATGGATGGGCAGATATGGGCAATGGCTACACCTTC. This gives the protein CASSQDGWADMGNGYTF. The rearrangement joins TRBV4-3 to TRBJ1-2; D is unresolved. This CDR3 contains 17 residues. Germline CDR1 and CDR2: LGHNA and YSLEER. V dropped 0 bases and J dropped 6 bases, with 20 bases sitting between them.

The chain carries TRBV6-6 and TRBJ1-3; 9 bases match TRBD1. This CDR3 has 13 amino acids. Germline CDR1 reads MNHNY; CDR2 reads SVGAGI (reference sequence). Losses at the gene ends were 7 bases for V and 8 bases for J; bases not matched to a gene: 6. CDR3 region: CASTSTGGYTIYF. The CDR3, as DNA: TGTGCCAGCACTTCGACAGGGGGGTACACCATATATTTT.

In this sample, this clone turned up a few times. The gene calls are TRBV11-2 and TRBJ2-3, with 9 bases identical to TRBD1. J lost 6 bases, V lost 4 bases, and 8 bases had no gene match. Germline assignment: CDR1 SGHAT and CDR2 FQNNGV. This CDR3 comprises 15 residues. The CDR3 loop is CASSSRETGGDTQYF. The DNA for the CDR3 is TGTGCCAGCAGCTCGAGGGAGACAGGGGGGGATACGCAGTATTTT. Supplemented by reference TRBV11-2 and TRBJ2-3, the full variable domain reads EAGVAQSPRYKIIEKRQSVAFWCNPISGHATLYWYQQILGQGPKLLIQFQNNGVVDDSQLPKDRFSAERLKGVDSTLKIQPAKLEDSAVYLCASSSRETGGDTQYFGPGTRLTVL.

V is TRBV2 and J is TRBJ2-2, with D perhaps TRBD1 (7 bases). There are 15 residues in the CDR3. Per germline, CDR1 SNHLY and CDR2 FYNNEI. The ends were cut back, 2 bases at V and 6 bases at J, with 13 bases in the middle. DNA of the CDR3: TGTGCCAGCAGTGAAACTCAGGGGGGTGCCGGGGAGCTGTTTTTT. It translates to CASSETQGGAGELFF.

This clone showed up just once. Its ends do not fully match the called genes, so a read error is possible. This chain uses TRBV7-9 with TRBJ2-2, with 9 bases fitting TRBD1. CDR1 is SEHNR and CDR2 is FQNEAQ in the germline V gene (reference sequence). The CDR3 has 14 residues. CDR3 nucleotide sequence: TGTTCCAGCACCTTGGGACAGGGTACCGGGGAGCTGTTTTTT. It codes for CSSTLGQGTGELFF.

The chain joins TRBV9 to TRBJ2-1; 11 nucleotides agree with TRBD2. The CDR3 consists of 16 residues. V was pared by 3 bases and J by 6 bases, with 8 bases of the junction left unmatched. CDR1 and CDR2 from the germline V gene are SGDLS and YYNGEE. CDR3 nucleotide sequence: TGTGCCAGCAGCGGGCCCCTAGCGGGGGGCACCAATGAGCAGTTCTTC. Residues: CASSGPLAGGTNEQFF.